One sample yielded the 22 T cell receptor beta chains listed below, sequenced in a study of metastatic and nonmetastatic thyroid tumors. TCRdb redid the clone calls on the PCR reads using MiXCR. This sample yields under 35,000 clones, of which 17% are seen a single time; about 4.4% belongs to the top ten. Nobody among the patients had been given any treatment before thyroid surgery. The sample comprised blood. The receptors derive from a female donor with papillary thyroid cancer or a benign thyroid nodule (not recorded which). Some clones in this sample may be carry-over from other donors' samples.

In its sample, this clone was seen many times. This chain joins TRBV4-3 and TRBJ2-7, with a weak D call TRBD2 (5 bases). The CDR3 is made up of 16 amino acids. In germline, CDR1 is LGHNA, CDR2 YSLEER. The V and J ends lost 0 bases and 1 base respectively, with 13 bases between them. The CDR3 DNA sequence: TGCGCCAGCAGCCAAGATCGTCAGCGGAGATCCTACGAGCAGTACTTC. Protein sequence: CASSQDRQRRSYEQYF.

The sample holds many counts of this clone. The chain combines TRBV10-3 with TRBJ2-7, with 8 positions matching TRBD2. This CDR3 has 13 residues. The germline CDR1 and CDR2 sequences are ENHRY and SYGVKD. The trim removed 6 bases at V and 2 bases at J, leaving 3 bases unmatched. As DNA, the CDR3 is TGTGCCATCAGAGGTAGCGGGGCCTACGAGCAGTACTTC. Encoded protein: CAIRGSGAYEQYF.

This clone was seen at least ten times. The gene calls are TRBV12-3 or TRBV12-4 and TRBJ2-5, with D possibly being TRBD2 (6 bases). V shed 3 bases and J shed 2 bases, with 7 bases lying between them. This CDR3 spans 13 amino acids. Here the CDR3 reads CASSLTRQETQYF. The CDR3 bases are TGTGCCAGCAGTTTGACTAGACAAGAGACCCAGTACTTC.

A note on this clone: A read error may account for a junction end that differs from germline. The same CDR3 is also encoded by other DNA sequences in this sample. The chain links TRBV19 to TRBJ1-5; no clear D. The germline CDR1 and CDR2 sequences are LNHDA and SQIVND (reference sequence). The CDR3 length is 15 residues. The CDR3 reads CASSTDPPGGQPQHF. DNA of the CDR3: TGTGCCAGCAGTACGGACCCTCCCGGTGGTCAGCCCCAGCATTTT.

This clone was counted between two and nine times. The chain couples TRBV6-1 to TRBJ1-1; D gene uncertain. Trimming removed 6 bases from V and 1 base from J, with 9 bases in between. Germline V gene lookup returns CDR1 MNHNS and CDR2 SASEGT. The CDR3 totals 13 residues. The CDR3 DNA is TGTGCCAGCAGGGGCTCAAGGAACACTGAAGCTTTCTTT. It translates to CASRGSRNTEAFF.

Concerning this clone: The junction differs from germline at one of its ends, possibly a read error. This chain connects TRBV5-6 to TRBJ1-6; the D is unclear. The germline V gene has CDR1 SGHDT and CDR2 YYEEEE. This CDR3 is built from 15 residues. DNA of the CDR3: TGTGCCATCAGCTTGGATCCTAGTACCAGCACCGCCCTCCACTTT. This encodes CAISLDPSTSTALHF.

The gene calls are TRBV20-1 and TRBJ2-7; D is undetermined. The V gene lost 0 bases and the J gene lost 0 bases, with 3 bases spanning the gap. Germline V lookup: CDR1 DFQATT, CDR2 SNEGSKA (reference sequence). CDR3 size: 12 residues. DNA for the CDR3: TGCAGTGCTAGAGACAACTCCTACGAGCAGTACTTC. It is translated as CSARDNSYEQYF.

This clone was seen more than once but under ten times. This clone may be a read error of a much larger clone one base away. The CDR3 DNA sequence: TGTGCCAGTACCAACGTACGGGGAGAGACCCAGTACTTC. Encoded protein: CASTNVRGETQYF. The chain carries TRBV19 and TRBJ2-5, with D possibly matching TRBD2 (5 bases). This CDR3 is 13 amino acids long. V lost 7 bases to trimming and J lost 4 bases, with 13 bases between them. Germline V lookup: CDR1 LNHDA, CDR2 SQIVND (reference sequence).

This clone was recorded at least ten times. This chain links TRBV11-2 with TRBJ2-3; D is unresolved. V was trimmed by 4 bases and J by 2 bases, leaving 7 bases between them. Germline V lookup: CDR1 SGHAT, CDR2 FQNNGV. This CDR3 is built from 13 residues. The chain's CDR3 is CASSSVFTDTQYF. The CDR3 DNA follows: TGTGCCAGCAGCTCGGTCTTCACAGATACGCAGTATTTT.

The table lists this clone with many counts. The CDR3 loop reads CASSDRSHQETQYF. The CDR3 DNA follows: TGTGCCAGCAGTGATCGTTCCCATCAAGAGACCCAGTACTTC. The chain is built from TRBV2 and TRBJ2-5; D not resolved. Germline V lookup: CDR1 SNHLY, CDR2 FYNNEI. The CDR3 covers 14 residues. V was clipped by 3 bases and J by 2 bases, with 10 bases between them.

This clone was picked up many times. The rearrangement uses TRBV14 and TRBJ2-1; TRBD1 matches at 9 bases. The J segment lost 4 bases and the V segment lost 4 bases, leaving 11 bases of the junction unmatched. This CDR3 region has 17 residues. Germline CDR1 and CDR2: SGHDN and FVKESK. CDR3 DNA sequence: TGTGCCAGCAGCCCGAACACCGGGACAGGGAGTTACAATGAGCAGTTCTTC. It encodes CASSPNTGTGSYNEQFF. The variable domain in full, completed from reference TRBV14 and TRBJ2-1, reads EAGVTQFPSHSVIEKGQTVTLRCDPISGHDNLYWYRRVMGKEIKFLLHFVKESKQDESGMPNNRFLAERTGGTYSTLKVQPAELEDSGVYFCASSPNTGTGSYNEQFFGPGTRLTVL.

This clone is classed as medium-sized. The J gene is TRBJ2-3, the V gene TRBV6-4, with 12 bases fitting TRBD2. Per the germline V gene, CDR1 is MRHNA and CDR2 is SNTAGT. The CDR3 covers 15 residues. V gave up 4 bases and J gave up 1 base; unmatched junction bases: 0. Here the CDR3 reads CASSGLAGGTDTQYF. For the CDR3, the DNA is TGTGCCAGCAGTGGACTAGCGGGGGGCACAGATACGCAGTATTTT.

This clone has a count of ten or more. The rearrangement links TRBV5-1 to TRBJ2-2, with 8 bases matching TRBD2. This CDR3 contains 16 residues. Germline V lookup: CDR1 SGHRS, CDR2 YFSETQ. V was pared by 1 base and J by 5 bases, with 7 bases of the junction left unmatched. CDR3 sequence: CASSLRGGPGTGELFF. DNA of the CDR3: TGCGCCAGCAGCTTGCGCGGGGGGCCGGGAACCGGGGAGCTGTTTTTT.

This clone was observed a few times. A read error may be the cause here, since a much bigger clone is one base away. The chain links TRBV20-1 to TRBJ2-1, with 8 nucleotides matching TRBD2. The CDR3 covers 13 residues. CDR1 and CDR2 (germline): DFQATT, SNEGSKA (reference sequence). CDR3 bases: TGCAGTTTGTTTGCCGGGAGGGGCAATGAGCGGTTCTTC. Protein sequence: CSLFAGRGNERFF.

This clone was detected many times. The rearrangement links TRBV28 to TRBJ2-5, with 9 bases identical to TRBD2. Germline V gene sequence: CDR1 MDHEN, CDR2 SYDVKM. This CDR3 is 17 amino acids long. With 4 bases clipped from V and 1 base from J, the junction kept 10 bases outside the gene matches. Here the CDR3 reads CASSSNLAGRGQETQYF. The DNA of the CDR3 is TGTGCCAGCAGTTCAAACCTAGCGGGGAGGGGCCAAGAGACCCAGTACTTC.

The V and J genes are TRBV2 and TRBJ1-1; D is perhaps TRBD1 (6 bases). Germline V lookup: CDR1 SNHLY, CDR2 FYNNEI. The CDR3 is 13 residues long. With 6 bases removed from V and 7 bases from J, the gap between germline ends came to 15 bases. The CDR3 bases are TGTGCCAGCAGAGTGGACAGTCTGTGTGAAGCTTTCTTT. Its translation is CASRVDSLCEAFF.

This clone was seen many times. Here the CDR3 reads CASSYTGPTSYGYTF. CDR3 sequence (DNA): TGTGCCAGCAGTTACACCGGCCCGACTAGCTATGGCTACACCTTC. The rearrangement uses TRBV6-5 and TRBJ1-2; D uncertain. V dropped 2 bases and J dropped 4 bases, with 14 bases sitting between them. The germline V gene has CDR1 MNHEY and CDR2 SVGAGI. CDR3 length: 15 residues.

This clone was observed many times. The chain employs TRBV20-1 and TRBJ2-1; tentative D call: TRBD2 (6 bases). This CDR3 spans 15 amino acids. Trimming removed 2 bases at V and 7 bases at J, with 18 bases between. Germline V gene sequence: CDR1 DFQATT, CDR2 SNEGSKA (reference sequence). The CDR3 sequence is CSARPDALEGNEQFF. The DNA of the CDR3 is TGCAGTGCTAGACCTGACGCCCTGGAGGGGAATGAGCAGTTCTTC.

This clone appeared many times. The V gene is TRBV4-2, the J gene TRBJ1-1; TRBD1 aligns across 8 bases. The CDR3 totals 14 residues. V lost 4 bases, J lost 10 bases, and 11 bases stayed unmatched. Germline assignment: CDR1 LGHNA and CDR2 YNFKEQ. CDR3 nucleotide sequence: TGTGCCAGCAGCCCAGGGACAGGCCCCGAGCGAGCTTTCTTT. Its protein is CASSPGTGPERAFF.

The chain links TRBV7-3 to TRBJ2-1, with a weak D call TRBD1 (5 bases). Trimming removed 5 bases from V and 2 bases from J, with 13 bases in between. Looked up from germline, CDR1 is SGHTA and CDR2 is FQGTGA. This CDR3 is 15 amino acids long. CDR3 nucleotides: TGTGCCAGCAGCGTGCCGACAGTGGCCTACAATGAGCAGTTCTTC. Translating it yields CASSVPTVAYNEQFF.

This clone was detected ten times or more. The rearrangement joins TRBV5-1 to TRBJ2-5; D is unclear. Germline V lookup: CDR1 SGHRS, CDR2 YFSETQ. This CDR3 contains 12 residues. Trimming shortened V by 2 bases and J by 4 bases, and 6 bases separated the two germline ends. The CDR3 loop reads CASSLLLETQYF. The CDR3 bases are TGCGCCAGCAGCTTATTATTAGAGACCCAGTACTTC.

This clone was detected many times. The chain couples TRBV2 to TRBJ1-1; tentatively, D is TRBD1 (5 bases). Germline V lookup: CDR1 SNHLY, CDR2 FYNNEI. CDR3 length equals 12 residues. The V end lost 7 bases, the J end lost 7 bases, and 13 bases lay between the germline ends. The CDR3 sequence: CASIGAWDEAFF. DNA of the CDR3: TGTGCCAGCATAGGGGCGTGGGATGAAGCTTTCTTT.